This TCR beta chain was sequenced for a study of cytomegalovirus exposure and HLA in healthy donors. This CDR3 has 17 residues. The V gene's germline CDR1 is LNHDA and CDR2 SQIVND (reference sequence). Trimming cost V 5 bases and J 0 bases, with 19 bases left between them. The primer mix had 60 Vbeta and 13 Jbeta primers. Method: immunoSEQ multiplex PCR; TCRdb's copy keeps in-frame clones and lacks some. This sample has about 150,000 clones, with roughly 80% found just once. Sequencing was done on a sample of PBMCs. The TCR was taken from a woman between 50 and 59 years old in good health and CMV-seropositive. V usage is TRBV19 and J usage is TRBJ1-1, with a weak D call TRBD1 (5 bases). This CDR3 is CASSDRDSPKMNTEAFF. The CDR3 DNA sequence: TGTGCCAGTAGTGATAGGGACTCGCCGAAAATGAACACTGAAGCTTTCTTT.